Given below is one TCR beta chain in context. These data come from a study of blood T cell repertoires in COVID-19. Across the study: Acute-phase and convalescent COVID-19 samples originated in the United States, Italy and Spain. PBMCs, B-cell-depleted T cells, or T cells were the source of the cDNA or gDNA that made up the material.

Generated by immunoSEQ multiplex PCR, the TCRdb table keeps only in-frame clones and is missing some. The data contain roughly 58,000 clones, just over 70% of them singletons. Each participant's cohort was designated according to participant-reported clinical history. A COVID-19 case had been met by exposed participants during the 2 weeks before study entry. Trimming took 6 bases from V and 0 from J, leaving 8 bases between them. Germline values: CDR1 WSHSY, CDR2 SAAADI. The CDR3 is 13 residues long. Source material: PBMCs or T cells enriched from blood (not recorded which). The chain joins TRBV10-2 to TRBJ1-1; D not resolved. The receptor was isolated from a woman aged 55-69 years who had been exposed to COVID-19. The DNA for the CDR3 is TGCGCCAGCAGGGCATCCTTGAACACTGAAGCTTTCTTT. This gives the protein CASRASLNTEAFF.